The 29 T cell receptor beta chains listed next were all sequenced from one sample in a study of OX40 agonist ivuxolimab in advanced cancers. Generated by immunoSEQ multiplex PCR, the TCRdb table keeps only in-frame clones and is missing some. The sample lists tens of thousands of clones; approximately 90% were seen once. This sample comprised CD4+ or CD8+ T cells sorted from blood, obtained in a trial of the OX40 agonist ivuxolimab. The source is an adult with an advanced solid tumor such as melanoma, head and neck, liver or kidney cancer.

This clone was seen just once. DNA for the CDR3: TGCGCCAGCAGCCACACAGGACTAGCGGGAGGTCCCCAAGAGACCCAGTACTTC. Amino acid sequence: CASSHTGLAGGPQETQYF. V is TRBV4-1 and J is TRBJ2-5; 14 positions agree with TRBD2. With V trimmed by 3 bases and J by 1 base, 7 bases remained unmatched. This CDR3 region has 18 residues. The germline V gene has CDR1 MGHRA and CDR2 YSYEKL.

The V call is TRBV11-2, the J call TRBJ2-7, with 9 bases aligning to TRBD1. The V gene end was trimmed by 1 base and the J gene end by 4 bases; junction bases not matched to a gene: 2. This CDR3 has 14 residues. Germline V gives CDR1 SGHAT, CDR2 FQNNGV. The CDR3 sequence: CASSLGTGEYEQYF. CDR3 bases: TGTGCCAGCAGCTTAGGGACAGGGGAATACGAGCAGTACTTC.

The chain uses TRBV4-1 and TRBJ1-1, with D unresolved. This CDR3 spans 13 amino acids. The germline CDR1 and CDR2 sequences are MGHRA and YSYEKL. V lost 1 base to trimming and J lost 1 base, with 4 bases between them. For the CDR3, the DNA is TGCGCCAGCAGCCAAGGACAGAACACTGAAGCTTTCTTT. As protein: CASSQGQNTEAFF.

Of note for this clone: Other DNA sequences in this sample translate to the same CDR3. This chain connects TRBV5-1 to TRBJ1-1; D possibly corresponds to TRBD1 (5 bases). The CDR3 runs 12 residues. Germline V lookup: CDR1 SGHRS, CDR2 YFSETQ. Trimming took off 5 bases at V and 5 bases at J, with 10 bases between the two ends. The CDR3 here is CASSLRGTEAFF. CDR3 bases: TGCGCCAGCAGTTTGAGGGGAACTGAAGCTTTCTTT.

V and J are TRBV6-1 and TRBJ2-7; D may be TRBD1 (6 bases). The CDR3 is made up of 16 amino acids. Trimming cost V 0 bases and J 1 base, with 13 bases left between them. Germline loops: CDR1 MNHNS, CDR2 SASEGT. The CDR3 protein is CASSEARGIFSYEQYF. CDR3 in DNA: TGTGCCAGCAGTGAAGCAAGGGGGATTTTTTCCTACGAGCAGTACTTC.

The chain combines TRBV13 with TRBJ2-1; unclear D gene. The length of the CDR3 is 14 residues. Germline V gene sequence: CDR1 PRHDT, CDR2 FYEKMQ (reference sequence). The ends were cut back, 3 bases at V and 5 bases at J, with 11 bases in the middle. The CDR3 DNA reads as TGTGCCAGCAGCTTCGGGCCTTCGAACAATGAGCAGTTCTTC. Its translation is CASSFGPSNNEQFF. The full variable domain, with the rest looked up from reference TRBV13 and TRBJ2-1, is AAGVIQSPRHLIKEKRETATLKCYPIPRHDTVYWYQQGPGQDPQFLISFYEKMQSDKGSIPDRFSAQQFSDYHSELNMSSLELGDSALYFCASSFGPSNNEQFFGPGTRLTVL.

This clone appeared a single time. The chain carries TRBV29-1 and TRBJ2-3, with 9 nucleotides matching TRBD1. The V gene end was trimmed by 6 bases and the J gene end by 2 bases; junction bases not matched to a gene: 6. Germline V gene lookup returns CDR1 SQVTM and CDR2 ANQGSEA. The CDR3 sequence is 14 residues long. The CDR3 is CSVSGTGFTDTQYF. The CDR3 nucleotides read TGCAGCGTCTCCGGGACAGGGTTCACAGATACGCAGTATTTT.

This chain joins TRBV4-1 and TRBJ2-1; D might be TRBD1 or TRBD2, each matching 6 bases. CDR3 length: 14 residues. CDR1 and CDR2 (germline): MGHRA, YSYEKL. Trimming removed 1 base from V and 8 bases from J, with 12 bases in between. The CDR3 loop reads CASSQVGGGDEQFF. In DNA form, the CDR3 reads TGCGCCAGCAGCCAAGTAGGGGGAGGCGATGAGCAGTTCTTC.

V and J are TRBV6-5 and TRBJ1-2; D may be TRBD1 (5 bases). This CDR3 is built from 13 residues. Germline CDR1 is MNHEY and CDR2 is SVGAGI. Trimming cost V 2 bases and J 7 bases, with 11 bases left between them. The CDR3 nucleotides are TGTGCCAGCAGTTACGGAACAGGCCGTGGCTACACCTTC. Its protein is CASSYGTGRGYTF.

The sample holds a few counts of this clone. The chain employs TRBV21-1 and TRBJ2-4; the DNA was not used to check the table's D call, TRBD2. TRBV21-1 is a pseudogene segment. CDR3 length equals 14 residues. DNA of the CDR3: TGTGCCAGCGGGTACGGGTCGGTCAAAAACATTCAGTACTTC. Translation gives CASGYGSVKNIQYF.

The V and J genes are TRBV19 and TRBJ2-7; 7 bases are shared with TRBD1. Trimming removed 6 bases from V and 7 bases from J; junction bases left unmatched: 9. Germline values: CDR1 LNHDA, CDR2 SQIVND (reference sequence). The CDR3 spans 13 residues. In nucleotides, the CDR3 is TGTGCCAGTAGACTGACAGGGTCCACTGAGCAGTACTTC. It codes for CASRLTGSTEQYF. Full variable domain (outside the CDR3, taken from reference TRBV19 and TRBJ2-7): DGGITQSPKYLFRKEGQNVTLSCEQNLNHDAMYWYRQDPGQGLRLIYYSQIVNDFQKGDIAEGYSVSREKKESFPLTVTSAQKNPTAFYLCASRLTGSTEQYFGPGTRLTVT.

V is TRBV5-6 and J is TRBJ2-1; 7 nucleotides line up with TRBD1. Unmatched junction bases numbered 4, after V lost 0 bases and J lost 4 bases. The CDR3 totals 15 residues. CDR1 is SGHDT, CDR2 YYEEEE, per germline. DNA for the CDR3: TGTGCCAGCAGCTTGGGCGGACAGGCTTACAATGAGCAGTTCTTC. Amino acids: CASSLGGQAYNEQFF.

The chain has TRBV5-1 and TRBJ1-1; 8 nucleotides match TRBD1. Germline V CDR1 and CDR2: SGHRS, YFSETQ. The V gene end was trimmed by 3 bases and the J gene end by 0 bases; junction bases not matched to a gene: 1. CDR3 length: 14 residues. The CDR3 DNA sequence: TGCGCCAGCAGCTCCAGGGGGCTGAACACTGAAGCTTTCTTT. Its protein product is CASSSRGLNTEAFF.

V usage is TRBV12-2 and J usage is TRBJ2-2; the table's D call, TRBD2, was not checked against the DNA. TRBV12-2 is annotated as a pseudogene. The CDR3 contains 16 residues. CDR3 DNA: TGTGCAAGTGCCTTAGCGGGGGGGCCGAGGACCGGGGAGCTGTTTTTT. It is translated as CASALAGGPRTGELFF.

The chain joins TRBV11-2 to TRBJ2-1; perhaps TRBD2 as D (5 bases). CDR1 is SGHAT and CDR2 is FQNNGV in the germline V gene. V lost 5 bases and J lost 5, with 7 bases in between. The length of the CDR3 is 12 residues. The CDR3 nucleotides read TGTGCCAGCAGCCCCGGGGACAATGAGCAGTTCTTC. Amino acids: CASSPGDNEQFF.

For the CDR3, the DNA is TGTGCTAGTGGTTTGGAGGATACTGAAGCTTTCTTT. Translated: CASGLEDTEAFF. The chain couples TRBV12-5 to TRBJ1-1; D gene uncertain. The CDR3 is 12 residues long. With 1 base removed from V and 5 bases from J, the gap between germline ends came to 5 bases. Germline CDR1 reads LGHNT; CDR2 reads FRNRAP.

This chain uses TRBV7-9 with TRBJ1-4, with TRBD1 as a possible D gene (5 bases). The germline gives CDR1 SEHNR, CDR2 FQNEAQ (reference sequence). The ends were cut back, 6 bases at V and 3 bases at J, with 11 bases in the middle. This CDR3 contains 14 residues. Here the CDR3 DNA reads TGTGCCAGCAGTCCCGACAGACCTAATGAAAAACTGTTTTTT. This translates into CASSPDRPNEKLFF.

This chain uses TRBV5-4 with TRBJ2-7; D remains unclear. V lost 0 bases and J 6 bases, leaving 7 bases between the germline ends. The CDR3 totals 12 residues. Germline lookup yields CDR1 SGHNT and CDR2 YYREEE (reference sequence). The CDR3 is CASSLGGSEQYF. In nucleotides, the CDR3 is TGTGCCAGCAGCTTGGGGGGTTCCGAGCAGTACTTC.

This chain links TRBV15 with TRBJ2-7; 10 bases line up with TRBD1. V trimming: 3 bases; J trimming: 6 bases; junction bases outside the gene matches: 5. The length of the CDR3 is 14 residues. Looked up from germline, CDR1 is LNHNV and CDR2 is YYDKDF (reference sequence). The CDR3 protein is CATSRTGGSIEQYF. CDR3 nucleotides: TGTGCCACCAGCAGGACAGGGGGCTCCATCGAGCAGTACTTC.

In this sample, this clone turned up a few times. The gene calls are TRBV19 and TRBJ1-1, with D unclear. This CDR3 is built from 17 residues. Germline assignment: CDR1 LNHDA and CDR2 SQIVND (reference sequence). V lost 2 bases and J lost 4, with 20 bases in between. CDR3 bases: TGTGCCAGTAGTATATTCCAGAGCTCCCCACTTCCCACTGAAGCTTTCTTT. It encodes CASSIFQSSPLPTEAFF.

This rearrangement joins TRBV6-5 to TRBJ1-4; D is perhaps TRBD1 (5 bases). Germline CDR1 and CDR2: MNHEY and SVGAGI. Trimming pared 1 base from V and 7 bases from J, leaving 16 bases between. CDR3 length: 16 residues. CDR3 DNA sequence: TGTGCCAGCAGTTACTTCCTTGGGGGGAGGGGTGAAAAACTGTTTTTT. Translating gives CASSYFLGGRGEKLFF.

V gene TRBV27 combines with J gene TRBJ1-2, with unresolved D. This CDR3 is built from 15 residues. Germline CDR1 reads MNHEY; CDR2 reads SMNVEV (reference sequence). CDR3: CASASGFLTNYGYTF. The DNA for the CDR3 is TGTGCTTCAGCGAGCGGTTTCCTTACTAACTATGGCTACACCTTC.

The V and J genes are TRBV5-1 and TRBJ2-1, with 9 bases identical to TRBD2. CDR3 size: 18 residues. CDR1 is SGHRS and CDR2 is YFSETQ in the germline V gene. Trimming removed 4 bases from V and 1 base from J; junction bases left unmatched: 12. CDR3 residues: CASSTRELAGVSYNEQFF. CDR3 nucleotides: TGCGCCAGCAGCACCCGGGAGTTAGCGGGGGTATCCTACAATGAGCAGTTCTTC.

The DNA of the CDR3 is TGCGCCAGCAGCCAAGGTGGTAGTCAGCCCCAGCATTTT. Translated, it gives CASSQGGSQPQHF. This sequence joins TRBV4-1 and TRBJ1-5; no firm D call. With 1 base removed from V and 6 bases from J, the gap between germline ends came to 7 bases. CDR3 size: 13 residues. Germline V lookup: CDR1 MGHRA, CDR2 YSYEKL.

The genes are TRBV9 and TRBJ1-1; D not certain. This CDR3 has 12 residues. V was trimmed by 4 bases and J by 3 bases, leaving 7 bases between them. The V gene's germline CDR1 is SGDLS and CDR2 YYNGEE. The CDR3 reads CASSLDDTEAFF. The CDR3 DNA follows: TGTGCCAGCAGCTTAGACGACACTGAAGCTTTCTTT.

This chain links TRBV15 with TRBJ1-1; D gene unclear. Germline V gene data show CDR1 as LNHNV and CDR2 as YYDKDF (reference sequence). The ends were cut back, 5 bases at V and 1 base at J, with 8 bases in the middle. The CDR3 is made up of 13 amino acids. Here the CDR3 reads CATSLDGNTEAFF. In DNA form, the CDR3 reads TGTGCCACCAGCTTAGATGGGAACACTGAAGCTTTCTTT.

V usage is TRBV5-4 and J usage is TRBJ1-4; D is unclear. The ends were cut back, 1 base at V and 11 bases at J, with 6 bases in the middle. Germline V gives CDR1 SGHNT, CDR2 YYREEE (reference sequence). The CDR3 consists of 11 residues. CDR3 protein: CASSLNDKLFF. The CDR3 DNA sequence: TGTGCCAGCAGCTTGAACGACAAACTGTTTTTT.

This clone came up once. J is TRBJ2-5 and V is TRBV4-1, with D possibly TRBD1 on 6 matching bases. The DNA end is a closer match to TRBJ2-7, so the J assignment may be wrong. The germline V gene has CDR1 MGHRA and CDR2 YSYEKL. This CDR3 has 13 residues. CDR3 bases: TGCGCCAGCAGCATTGGACAGTCCTACGAGCAGTACTTC. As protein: CASSIGQSYEQYF.

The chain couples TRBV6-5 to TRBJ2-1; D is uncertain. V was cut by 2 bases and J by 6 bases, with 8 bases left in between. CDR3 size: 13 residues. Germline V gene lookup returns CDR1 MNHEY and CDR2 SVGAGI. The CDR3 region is CASSYGRRNEQFF. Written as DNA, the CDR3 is TGTGCCAGCAGTTACGGCAGGCGCAATGAGCAGTTCTTC.